This TCR beta chain came from a study of metastatic and nonmetastatic thyroid tumors (dated by TCRdb to between 2020 and 2021). About the investigation overall: The researchers compared repertoires between peripheral blood samples and tumor or nodule tissue samples from patients with malignant or benign thyroid disease. Study-wide conclusions, independent of this receptor: In both blood and tumor samples, malignant tumors were reported to have significantly higher TCR beta diversity than benign nodules.

There are many counts of this clone. The target of this receptor is not known. One base away there is no much larger clone; base qualities are not given. V drops 4 bases and J drops 2 bases, leaving 12 bases in between. From its cysteine to its phenylalanine, the CDR3 spans 14 amino acids. Of all the DNA, just the CDR3 is kept, 42 bases in frame from base 1. From the germline V gene, CDR1 is MGHDK and CDR2 is SYGVNS. No patient had received any treatment before thyroid surgery. Patient clinical samples collected from about 2012 to 2019 were retrospectively analysed using T-cell receptor beta sequencing. Library prep was done by PCR. The instrument given in TCRdb is Illumina HiSeq 4000. High-throughput sequencing was used to profile the TCR beta-chain CDR3 region of each patient. In the source study's methods: A classifier to discriminate distant-metastatic papillary thyroid cancer patients was built from CDR3 differences across clinicopathological groups. Repertoire diversity was assessed with the Shannon index, and tumor-blood repertoire similarity with the Morisita-Horn index. TCRdb trimmed public reads at Q25 via fastp, called clones via MiXCR and kept in-frame beta chains. The V and J calls here are based on TCRdb, not the publication. This sample is represented by 25,000 to 35,000 clones; roughly 20% of them were singletons. The ten largest clones represent 39% of the sample.

The chain was built from TRBV25-1 and TRBJ2-7, with the D gene possibly TRBD1 or TRBD2, each one fitting 5 bases. Sequencing input: blood. The origin of this receptor is a female donor with papillary thyroid cancer or a benign thyroid nodule (not recorded which). Some clones in this sample may be carry-over from other donors' samples. The CDR3 corresponds to CASSARDGPYEQYF. The DNA sequence follows: TGTGCCAGCAGTGCTCGGGACGGACCCTACGAGCAGTACTTC.